This T cell receptor (beta chain) emerged from a study of T cell responses to AZD1222 COVID-19 vaccine. Produced via immunoSEQ multiplex PCR; TCRdb's table is partial and in-frame only. The data show 80,000 to 130,000 clones, roughly 91% seen once. This sequence originates from an adult in good health. The specimen comprised peripheral blood, sampled on day 0 of AZD1222 vaccination.

CDR3 amino acids: CASSLGQGGLDEQFF. CDR3 in DNA: TGTGCCAGCAGCTTGGGACAGGGGGGTTTGGATGAGCAGTTCTTC. This sequence joins TRBV7-9 and TRBJ2-1; 11 bases line up with TRBD1. Germline CDR1 is SEHNR and CDR2 is FQNEAQ (reference sequence). V shed 3 bases, J shed 8 bases, and the junction held 6 bases outside the gene matches. The CDR3 runs 15 residues.